This T cell receptor (beta chain) was sequenced in a study of cytomegalovirus exposure and HLA in healthy donors. Whole-study results and caveats: Cytomegalovirus-associated TCR beta chains were listed, numbering under 200.

Healthy bone marrow donors formed the donor group. Points on this clone: Its antigen remains unidentified.

The primer mix had 60 Vbeta and 13 Jbeta primers. Using immunoSEQ multiplex PCR, the repertoire was profiled, and TCRdb retains in-frame clones only, with some absent. The data hold 100,000 to 130,000 clones, with roughly 87% observed a single time. The receptor was isolated from a man aged 25-45 years in good health and CMV-seropositive. Sequenced input: PBMCs.

The CDR3, as DNA: TGTGCCAGCAGCTTAGAGTCGGCCACAGATAGCAATCAGCCCCAGCATTTT. Translating gives CASSLESATDSNQPQHF. V usage is TRBV7-9 and J usage is TRBJ1-5; D is ambiguous. CDR3 length: 17 amino acids. V lost 1 base and J 0 bases, leaving 13 bases between the germline ends. Germline V gene data show CDR1 as SEHNR and CDR2 as FQNEAQ (reference sequence).